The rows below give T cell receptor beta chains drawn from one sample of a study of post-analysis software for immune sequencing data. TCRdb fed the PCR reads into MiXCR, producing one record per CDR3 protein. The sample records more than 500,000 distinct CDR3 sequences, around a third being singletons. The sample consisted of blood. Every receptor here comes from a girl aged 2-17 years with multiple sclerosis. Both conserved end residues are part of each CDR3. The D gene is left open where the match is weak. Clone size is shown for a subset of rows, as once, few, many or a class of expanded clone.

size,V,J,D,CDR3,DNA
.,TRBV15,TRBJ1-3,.,CATSRGGAGNTIYF,TGTGCCACCAGCAGAGGTGGCGCCGGAAACACCATATATTTT
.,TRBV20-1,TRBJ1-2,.,CSARVGGSYGYTF,TGCAGTGCTAGGGTAGGGGGGAGCTATGGCTACACCTTC
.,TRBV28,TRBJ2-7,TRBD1,CASSDRGNAYEQYF,TGTGCCAGCAGCGACAGGGGAAACGCCTACGAGCAGTACTTC
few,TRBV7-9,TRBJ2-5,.,CASSLHPQETQYF,TGTGCCAGCAGCCTTCATCCCCAAGAGACCCAGTACTTC
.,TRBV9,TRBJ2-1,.,CAGSVAGYNEQFF,TGTGCCGGCAGCGTAGCTGGTTACAATGAGCAGTTCTTC
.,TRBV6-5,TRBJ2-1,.,CASSYSGANEQFF,TGTGCCAGCAGTTATTCGGGAGCCAATGAGCAGTTCTTC
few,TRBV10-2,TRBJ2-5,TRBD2,CASSEPSGGRETQYF,TGCGCCAGCAGCGAACCTAGCGGGGGGCGCGAGACCCAGTACTTC
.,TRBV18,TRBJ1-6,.,CASSPGQGPDSPLHF,TGTGCCAGCTCTCCCGGGCAAGGGCCAGATTCACCCCTCCACTTT
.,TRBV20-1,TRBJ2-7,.,CSAGLQADYEQYF,TGCAGTGCTGGACTCCAGGCCGACTACGAGCAGTACTTC
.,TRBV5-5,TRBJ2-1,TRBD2,CASSLGASGGNEQFF,TGTGCCAGCAGCTTGGGGGCTAGCGGGGGAAATGAGCAGTTCTTC
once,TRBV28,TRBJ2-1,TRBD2,CASSQISGGLWFF,TGTGCCAGCAGTCAAATTAGCGGGGGATTATGGTTCTTC